The present T cell receptor (beta chain) was sequenced within a study of blood T cells in healthy people across ages. V lost 4 bases and J lost 2, with 7 bases in between. CDR1 and CDR2 from the germline V gene are SGHTA and FQGTGA. This CDR3 has 13 residues. In the case of this clonotype: Its antigen is currently unknown. Given a much more abundant clone one base away, this may be a read error.

General study findings and limits: Because donor CMV status was unknown, expanded clonotype changes were possibly confounded.

A second PCR, run for roughly 7 to 11 cycles, used a sample-barcoded 5' primer plus a J-beta primer mix. Every cDNA molecule bore a tag from a template-switch adaptor containing 12 random nucleotides. TCRdb re-called the 5' RACE reads with MiXCR, one entry per CDR3 protein. The top ten hold about 4% of the sample, which has about 1.5 million distinct CDR3 sequences, approximately 43% seen once. Material for sequencing was blood. The V and J genes are TRBV7-3 and TRBJ2-3; a possible D gene is TRBD1 (5 bases). This sequence originates from a woman younger than 30 in good health. CDR3 nucleotides: TGTGCCAGCAGCTCGACAGTCACAGATACGCAGTATTTT. It is translated as CASSSTVTDTQYF.